The TCR beta chain under discussion was sequenced for a study of cytomegalovirus exposure and HLA in healthy donors. General observations from the study: Differences between HLA loci emerged in a later analysis of TCR association rates, with DRB1 most and HLA-C fewest.

For this clone: Antigen specificity is unknown.

V lost 6 bases, J lost 3 bases, and 17 bases lay in between. CDR1 is SNHLY and CDR2 is FYNNEI in the germline V gene. CDR3 length: 15 residues. Both 60 Vbeta primers and 13 Jbeta primers went into the PCR. The data were produced by immunoSEQ multiplex PCR, yet TCRdb's version contains in-frame clones alone and is incomplete. The sample shows more than 20,000 clones, roughly three quarters of them seen only once. This TCR was sampled from a male donor in good health and CMV-seronegative. The chain couples TRBV2 to TRBJ2-5, with a weak D call TRBD1 (7 bases). The sample taken for sequencing was PBMCs. For the CDR3, the DNA is TGTGCCAGCAGCCGAGGGGGGCAGGGGGAAGAGACCCAGTACTTC. Its protein product is CASSRGGQGEETQYF. Combining the CDR3 with reference TRBV2 and TRBJ2-5 gives the whole variable domain EPEVTQTPSHQVTQMGQEVILRCVPISNHLYFYWYRQILGQKVEFLVSFYNNEISEKSEIFDDQFSVERPDGSNFTLKIRSTKLEDSAMYFCASSRGGQGEETQYFGPGTRLLVL.